The T cell receptor (beta chain) described here comes from a study of radiotherapy plus CTLA-4 blockade in lung cancer. Overall study findings and caveats: Interferon-beta, together with early blood T cell clone dynamics, reportedly best predicted response.

This table comes from immunoSEQ multiplex PCR, and its TCRdb copy is limited to in-frame clones, with some not included. The sample contains some 43,000 clones, 82% of which appear only once. Germline CDR1 is MNHEY and CDR2 is SMNVEV (reference sequence). Trimming removed 4 bases at V and 6 bases at J, with 19 bases between. This CDR3 has 15 residues. A remark on this clone: Its antigen is unidentified.

The sequence derives from a human donor with non-small cell lung cancer who had stable disease on radiotherapy plus ipilimumab. The specimen comprised peripheral blood, sampled from a patient treated with radiotherapy plus ipilimumab. The chain has TRBV27 and TRBJ2-7; the D gene is possibly TRBD1 (8 bases). The CDR3 sequence: CASSSTTGASGEQYF. The CDR3 DNA reads TGTGCCAGCAGTTCGACGACAGGGGCTAGCGGCGAGCAGTACTTC.